Following are 9 T cell receptor beta chains from one sample sequenced in a study of T-cell memory formation after mild COVID-19. TCRdb itself ran the 5' RACE reads through MiXCR, one entry per CDR3 protein. The table includes roughly 99,000 distinct CDR3 sequences, over 13% detected once. The sample comprised PBMCs or a T cell subset sorted from them (not recorded which). These receptor sequences come from a man aged 18 to 29 who had mild COVID-19 (a few samples of this study predate the infection). Cell type and time point are not known.

The chain links TRBV29-1 to TRBJ2-3, with 8 bases matching TRBD1. Germline loops: CDR1 SQVTM, CDR2 ANQGSEA. The CDR3 totals 13 residues. Losses at the gene ends were 7 bases for V and 6 bases for J; bases not matched to a gene: 9. In nucleotides, the CDR3 is TGCAGCGCAAGCCAGGGGGCGGCGGATACGCAGTATTTT. Amino acids: CSASQGAADTQYF.

The chain couples TRBV10-3 to TRBJ2-7; perhaps TRBD1 as D (5 bases). The V end was cut by 6 bases, the J end by 0 bases, with 6 bases between. The germline CDR1 and CDR2 sequences are ENHRY and SYGVKD. This CDR3 is 12 amino acids long. This CDR3 reads CAIRDISYEQYF. CDR3 nucleotides: TGTGCCATCAGGGACATCTCCTACGAGCAGTACTTC.

This chain joins TRBV29-1 and TRBJ2-3; D is possibly TRBD1 or TRBD2 (5 bases each). V lost 4 bases and J 4 bases, leaving 15 bases between the germline ends. This CDR3 spans 14 amino acids. Germline CDR1 reads SQVTM; CDR2 reads ANQGSEA. DNA of the CDR3: TGCAGCGTTGCCCCTCTAGTGGGGGCAGATACGCAGTATTTT. Translated: CSVAPLVGADTQYF.

This clonotype was recorded many times. The chain couples TRBV20-1 to TRBJ2-1, with D possibly matching TRBD1 (6 bases). Trimming took off 0 bases at V and 3 bases at J, with 12 bases between the two ends. From germline, CDR1 is DFQATT and CDR2 SNEGSKA (reference sequence). The CDR3 is made up of 15 amino acids. CDR3: CSAREAYRDYNEQFF. CDR3 sequence (DNA): TGCAGTGCTAGAGAAGCGTACAGGGACTACAATGAGCAGTTCTTC.

This clonotype occurred many times. This sequence joins TRBV12-3 or TRBV12-4 and TRBJ2-1; the match to TRBD2 covers 16 bases. The length of the CDR3 is 18 residues. Unmatched junction bases numbered 7, after V lost 5 bases and J lost 3 bases. Here the CDR3 reads CASSPTGLAGGYYNEQFF. DNA for the CDR3: TGTGCCAGCAGTCCCACGGGACTAGCGGGGGGGTACTACAATGAGCAGTTCTTC.

This clonotype was seen many times. The chain couples TRBV7-3 to TRBJ2-3; D ambiguous. V was trimmed by 6 bases and J by 2 bases, leaving 9 bases between them. The length of the CDR3 is 13 residues. Per germline, CDR1 SGHTA and CDR2 FQGTGA. Here the CDR3 reads CASSSGATDTQYF. CDR3 nucleotide sequence: TGTGCCAGCAGTTCAGGCGCCACAGATACGCAGTATTTT.

V and J are TRBV7-9 and TRBJ1-5; 7 bases agree with TRBD1. The V and J ends lost 1 base and 3 bases, in that order; junction bases with no gene match: 3. The germline V gene has CDR1 SEHNR and CDR2 FQNEAQ (reference sequence). The CDR3 loop spans 15 amino acids. The CDR3 DNA follows: TGTGCCAGCAGCTTAGTAGGACAGGCCAATCAGCCCCAGCATTTT. Translation gives CASSLVGQANQPQHF.

The chain joins TRBV6-5 to TRBJ2-7, with D unclear. Trimming stripped 6 bases from V and 1 base from J, with 10 bases between. Per the germline V gene, CDR1 is MNHEY and CDR2 is SVGAGI. The CDR3 covers 13 residues. The CDR3 region is CASSYRESYEQYF. The CDR3 nucleotides are TGTGCCAGCAGCTACCGCGAGTCCTACGAGCAGTACTTC.

The CDR3 DNA sequence: TGTGCCACCAGTGATTTCCCTGATCGGATCGCCTATAATGAAAAACTGTTTTTT. Translation gives CATSDFPDRIAYNEKLFF. The chain carries TRBV24-1 and TRBJ1-4, with D unresolved. The V and J ends lost 1 base and 4 bases respectively, with 18 bases between them. Germline V CDR1 and CDR2: KGHDR, SFDVKD. The CDR3 runs 18 residues.